The clone carrying this T cell receptor beta chain was recorded at least ten times. V was pared by 6 bases and J by 2 bases, with 17 bases between. This CDR3 is built from 15 residues. Germline CDR1 and CDR2: LGHDT and YNNKEL (reference sequence). This entry belongs to a study of Graves' ophthalmopathy and Graves' hyperthyroidism. Study-level information: Before any treatment, peripheral blood was taken at the initial diagnosis.

CAS ≥3, NOSPECS ≥4, moderate-to-severe activity and duration under 3 months marked donors with ophthalmopathy. Additional autoimmune diseases, uncontrolled infections, pregnancy or lactation disqualified patients. Clinicians diagnosed using symptoms, serum thyroxine, TRAb, thyroid ultrasound and orbital computed tomography. Using RNA transcripts, the TCR beta CDR3 regions were amplified. HTBI primers were used in a first-round RT-PCR, which preceded a second-round multiplex PCR. A single record per CDR3 protein comes from TCRdb applying MiXCR to the multiplex PCR reads. The data show about 57,000 distinct CDR3 sequences, under 55% seen once.

The sequencing sample was made of peripheral blood. This sequence joins TRBV3-1 and TRBJ2-7, with D possibly called TRBD1 or TRBD2 (6 bases each). This sequence originates from an adult woman with Graves' ophthalmopathy. CDR3 residues: CASSPAGQLTYEQYF. In DNA, the CDR3 is TGTGCCAGCAGTCCCGCGGGACAACTTACCTACGAGCAGTACTTC.